This passage covers 24 T cell receptor beta chains from one sample sequenced in a study of blood T cells in healthy people across ages (dated by TCRdb to about 2015). Library creation used 5' RACE. The instrument given in TCRdb is Illumina HiSeq 2500. The second PCR ran for roughly 7 to 12 cycles and used a J-beta primer mix along with a sample-barcoded 5' primer. In TCRdb, the public reads were trimmed at Q25 with fastp and aligned with MiXCR, with productive beta chains retained. For every CDR3 protein sequence, its rows merge into one entry that carries the most common genes and DNA. Within this sample are more than 1,000,000 distinct CDR3 sequences, with approximately 26% of them counted one time only. The top ten clones comprise around 0.75% of the sample. These same data were also listed under a study on T cells of mothers and their children.

Sequences were obtained from blood. These receptors were collected from a girl aged 2 to 9 in good health.

The chain's CDR3 is CASSFVEPGTQYF. In nucleotides, the CDR3 is TGTGCCAGCAGCTTCGTGGAGCCGGGGACCCAGTACTTC. The rearrangement links TRBV5-6 to TRBJ2-5; D is ambiguous. The V gene lost 2 bases and the J gene lost 7 bases, with 12 bases spanning the gap. The CDR3 covers 13 residues. The germline gives CDR1 SGHDT, CDR2 YYEEEE. The variable domain in full, with the rest retrieved from reference TRBV5-6 and TRBJ2-5, is DAGVTQSPTHLIKTRGQQVTLRCSPKSGHDTVSWYQQALGQGPQFIFQYYEEEERQRGNFPDRFSGHQFPNYSSELNVNALLLGDSALYLCASSFVEPGTQYFGPGTRLLVL.

The sample holds a few counts of this clonotype. The chain is built from TRBV5-5 and TRBJ1-3, with TRBD1 as a possible D gene (6 bases). The CDR3 contains 16 residues. V lost 0 bases and J lost 0, with 10 bases in between. CDR1 and CDR2 from the germline V gene are SGHKS and YYEKEE (reference sequence). The CDR3 spells CASSLEGGYSGNTIYF. For the CDR3, the DNA is TGTGCCAGCAGCTTGGAGGGGGGATACTCTGGAAACACCATATATTTT.

The rearrangement links TRBV12-3 or TRBV12-4 to TRBJ2-4, with 8 bases fitting TRBD2. After removal of 6 bases from V and 8 bases from J, the junction contained 9 bases not matched to a gene. This CDR3 has 14 residues. CDR3 loop: CASRNSGLADIQYF. The CDR3 nucleotides read TGTGCCAGCAGAAACAGTGGACTAGCAGACATTCAGTACTTC.

The rearrangement uses TRBV10-3 and TRBJ2-5; no clear D. V was pared by 4 bases and J by 2 bases, with 8 bases between. There are 13 residues in the CDR3. The germline V gene encodes CDR1 ENHRY and CDR2 SYGVKD. Written as DNA, the CDR3 is TGTGCCATCAGTGTCGGGCTACAAGAGACCCAGTACTTC. Translated: CAISVGLQETQYF.

This clonotype was counted a few times. The chain employs TRBV7-3 and TRBJ2-5, with a weak D call TRBD1 (5 bases). The tail of the sequence fits TRBJ2-1 better, so the J call may be wrong. The length of the CDR3 is 12 residues. Germline CDR1 is SGHTA and CDR2 is FQGTGA. The CDR3 bases are TGTGCCAGCAGGGGGCTAGAGAATGAGCAGTTCTTC. This gives the protein CASRGLENEQFF.

This clonotype showed up many times. The rearrangement joins TRBV5-1 to TRBJ2-4, with D unclear. Between the trimmed V and J ends, which lost 0 bases and 5 bases, there was a span of 6 bases. This CDR3 has 13 amino acids. CDR1 is SGHRS and CDR2 is YFSETQ in the germline V gene. The CDR3 sequence is CASSLGTENIQYF. CDR3 in DNA: TGCGCCAGCAGCTTGGGAACAGAAAACATTCAGTACTTC.

This chain uses TRBV20-1 with TRBJ2-5, with D unresolved. V shed 5 bases and J shed 5 bases, with 15 bases lying between them. Germline CDR1 DFQATT, CDR2 SNEGSKA (reference sequence). This CDR3 has 13 amino acids. The chain's CDR3 is CSAPTRSEETQYF. In DNA form, the CDR3 reads TGCAGTGCTCCTACCAGGTCGGAGGAGACCCAGTACTTC.

This clonotype was recorded only once. The chain carries TRBV4-3 and TRBJ2-3; D possibly corresponds to TRBD2 (5 bases). The V gene's germline CDR1 is LGHNA and CDR2 YSLEER. Trimming cost V 0 bases and J 4 bases, with 29 bases left between them. The CDR3 is made up of 21 amino acids. The CDR3 region has the DNA TGCGCCAGCAGCCAAGATCGCCCAGCCAACGTCCCGGGGTTTAGGGCAGATACGCAGTATTTT. Residues: CASSQDRPANVPGFRADTQYF.

This clonotype was observed a handful of times. The CDR3 nucleotides are TGTGCCAGCAGCTTAGAGGTTAGCGCAGATACGCAGTATTTT. The encoded protein is CASSLEVSADTQYF. The rearrangement links TRBV7-9 to TRBJ2-3, with TRBD2 as a possible D gene (5 bases). The CDR3 loop spans 14 amino acids. Germline values: CDR1 SEHNR, CDR2 FQNEAQ (reference sequence). Trimming took off 1 base at V and 4 bases at J, with 9 bases between the two ends. Combining the CDR3 with reference TRBV7-9 and TRBJ2-3 gives the whole variable domain DTGVSQNPRHKITKRGQNVTFRCDPISEHNRLYWYRQTLGQGPEFLTYFQNEAQLEKSRLLSDRFSAERPKGSFSTLEIQRTEQGDSAMYLCASSLEVSADTQYFGPGTRLTVL.

This clonotype was observed a handful of times. The junction departs from the called germline gene at one end, perhaps through a read error. The chain recombines TRBV7-7 with TRBJ2-7, with 7 bases aligning to TRBD2. This CDR3 comprises 13 residues. Germline CDR1 reads SSHAT; CDR2 reads FNYEAQ (reference sequence). CDR3 residues: CASSPGRGGEQYF. CDR3 DNA sequence: TGTGCTAGCAGCCCAGGGAGGGGCGGCGAGCAGTACTTC.

A few counts support this clonotype. V is TRBV27 and J is TRBJ2-1, with 7 bases that match TRBD1. The end of the DNA aligns better with TRBJ2-5, so the J call may be wrong. The CDR3 totals 14 residues. The germline V gene encodes CDR1 MNHEY and CDR2 SMNVEV (reference sequence). The CDR3 spells CASSLYRGWETQYF. The CDR3 nucleotides are TGTGCCAGCAGTTTGTACAGGGGTTGGGAGACCCAGTACTTC.

The rearrangement uses TRBV11-2 and TRBJ2-5; 13 bases line up with TRBD2. Germline V CDR1 and CDR2: SGHAT, FQNNGV. Losses at the gene ends were 5 bases for V and 1 base for J; bases not matched to a gene: 7. There are 17 residues in the CDR3. The CDR3 sequence is CASSGGLAGIFQETQYF. The CDR3 coding sequence is TGTGCCAGCAGCGGGGGACTAGCGGGGATATTCCAAGAGACCCAGTACTTC.

The table lists this clonotype with a few counts. The CDR3 reads CASSFSGTGAYDTEAFF. The CDR3 region has the DNA TGTGCCAGCAGTTTCTCCGGGACAGGGGCCTACGACACTGAAGCTTTCTTT. The V call is TRBV28, the J call TRBJ1-1, with 10 bases aligning to TRBD1. This CDR3 spans 17 amino acids. The V gene's germline CDR1 is MDHEN and CDR2 SYDVKM. Germline trimming cut 3 bases from V and 3 bases from J; bases unmatched to any gene: 10. The entire variable domain, with the rest obtained from reference TRBV28 and TRBJ1-1, is as follows: DVKVTQSSRYLVKRTGEKVFLECVQDMDHENMFWYRQDPGLGLRLIYFSYDVKMKEKGDIPEGYSVSREKKERFSLILESASTNQTSMYLCASSFSGTGAYDTEAFFGQGTRLTVV.

The table lists this clonotype with a count of one. V usage is TRBV2 and J usage is TRBJ2-5; D possibly corresponds to TRBD2 (5 bases). Per germline, CDR1 SNHLY and CDR2 FYNNEI. The CDR3 sequence is 14 residues long. Trimming cost V 4 bases and J 2 bases, with 11 bases left between them. As DNA, the CDR3 is TGTGCCAGCAGTGGAGGACTGAGACAAGAGACCCAGTACTTC. Protein sequence: CASSGGLRQETQYF.

The CDR3 reads CASSRGTSAYGYTF. For the CDR3, the DNA is TGTGCCAGCAGCCGCGGGACCTCCGCGTATGGCTACACCTTC. The chain joins TRBV12-3 or TRBV12-4 to TRBJ1-2, with a possible D match to TRBD1 (5 bases). V dropped 6 bases and J dropped 5 bases, with 16 bases sitting between them. The CDR3 has 14 amino acids.

The chain uses TRBV10-3 and TRBJ1-1, with unresolved D. Trimming took off 4 bases at V and 4 bases at J, with 13 bases between the two ends. This CDR3 has 14 residues. Germline V gene lookup returns CDR1 ENHRY and CDR2 SYGVKD. For the CDR3, the DNA is TGTGCCATCAGTGCGATCACCAAGGGCACTGAAGCTTTCTTT. This translates into CAISAITKGTEAFF.

The chain links TRBV29-1 to TRBJ2-5; D unresolved. The J call is doubtful: the DNA matches TRBJ2-1 better. There are 10 residues in the CDR3. Germline V gene sequence: CDR1 SQVTM, CDR2 ANQGSEA. CDR3 coding DNA: TGCAGCGTTGCCCGGCATGAGCAGTTCTTC. It is translated as CSVARHEQFF.

The CDR3 nucleotides are TGTGCCAGCAGCCGGGACAGGGCCTACTCTGGGGCCAACGTCCTGACTTTC. Translation gives CASSRDRAYSGANVLTF. The genes are TRBV28 and TRBJ2-6, with 9 bases that match TRBD1. The CDR3 consists of 17 residues. The trim removed 6 bases at V and 0 bases at J, leaving 6 bases unmatched. The germline V gene has CDR1 MDHEN and CDR2 SYDVKM.

This clonotype has just a few counts. The CDR3 region has the DNA TGTGCCAGTAGAGAGACTAGCGGGCACAATGAGCAGTTCTTC. As protein: CASRETSGHNEQFF. This chain uses TRBV19 with TRBJ2-1; 10 nucleotides line up with TRBD2. The CDR3 contains 14 residues. With 6 bases clipped from V and 5 bases from J, the junction kept 4 bases outside the gene matches. Germline CDR1 and CDR2: LNHDA and SQIVND (reference sequence).

This clonotype was seen more than once but under ten times. CDR3 protein: CASSSGTSYDGELFF. The CDR3 DNA is TGTGCCAGCAGCTCCGGGACTAGCTACGACGGGGAGCTGTTTTTT. The chain employs TRBV9 and TRBJ2-2; 9 positions agree with TRBD2. J was trimmed by 7 bases and V by 4 bases; bases with no gene match: 8. CDR1 is SGDLS and CDR2 is YYNGEE in the germline V gene. The CDR3 is 15 residues long.

Only a few counts were recorded for this clonotype. The chain links TRBV27 to TRBJ2-1; D remains ambiguous. In germline, CDR1 is MNHEY, CDR2 SMNVEV (reference sequence). This CDR3 is 13 amino acids long. V was shortened by 3 bases and J by 6 bases, with 9 bases between the two germline ends. CDR3 protein: CASSLRQLNEQFF. For the CDR3, the DNA is TGTGCCAGCAGTTTGAGGCAACTCAATGAGCAGTTCTTC.

This clonotype showed up just a few times. The chain uses TRBV29-1 and TRBJ1-1; D possibly corresponds to TRBD1 (5 bases). Germline V gene data show CDR1 as SQVTM and CDR2 as ANQGSEA. The CDR3 spans 12 residues. The V end was cut by 7 bases, the J end by 3 bases, with 12 bases between. CDR3 loop: CSGRDLYTEAFF. As DNA, the CDR3 is TGCAGCGGCCGGGACCTTTACACTGAAGCTTTCTTT.

This clonotype has a count of ten or more. V usage is TRBV27 and J usage is TRBJ2-7; 9 bases agree with TRBD1. CDR3 length: 17 amino acids. Trimming cost V 6 bases and J 3 bases; bases outside gene matches: 15. The germline gives CDR1 MNHEY, CDR2 SMNVEV (reference sequence). The CDR3 protein is CASRSGITGGGNYEQYF. The DNA for the CDR3 is TGTGCCAGCAGGTCCGGGATAACAGGGGGCGGAAACTACGAGCAGTACTTC.

This clonotype was recorded a few times. The genes are TRBV7-2 and TRBJ1-3, with unresolved D. The V end lost 2 bases, the J end lost 0 bases, and 11 bases lay between the germline ends. Germline V gene lookup returns CDR1 SGHTA and CDR2 FQGNSA. CDR3 length equals 16 residues. The CDR3 bases are TGTGCCAGCAGCTTAACCGGCAGTCCCTCTGGAAACACCATATATTTT. Its translation: CASSLTGSPSGNTIYF.